Sequencing of this T cell receptor beta chain was carried out in a study of T-cell memory formation after mild COVID-19. Via MiXCR, TCRdb re-called the 5' RACE reads, giving one row per CDR3 protein. The sample lists about 45,000 distinct CDR3 sequences; 7.3% were seen once. CDR3 size: 14 residues. CDR1 and CDR2 from the germline V gene are LGHNA and YNFKEQ. V was pared by 1 base and J by 7 bases, with 10 bases between. Ten or more counts support this clonotype. Sequencing input: PBMCs or a T cell subset sorted from them (not recorded which). This sequence joins TRBV4-2 and TRBJ1-4; the D is unclear. The source of this sequence is a man aged 18 to 29 who had mild COVID-19 (a few samples of this study predate the infection). Cell type and time point are not known. CDR3 amino acids: CASSQGDRGEKLFF. The CDR3 bases are TGTGCCAGCAGCCAAGGGGATCGGGGTGAAAAACTGTTTTTT.